This passage covers 3 T cell receptor beta chains from one sample sequenced in a study of cytomegalovirus exposure and HLA in healthy donors. Vbeta (60) and Jbeta (13) primers were used in the PCR. Assay: immunoSEQ multiplex PCR; the TCRdb copy retains only in-frame clones and omits some. The sample contains about 89,000 clones, about 85% of which appear only once. Material for sequencing was PBMCs. These receptors were obtained from a man aged 35-49 years in good health and CMV-seropositive.

The chain combines TRBV19 with TRBJ1-2, with a possible D match to TRBD1 (5 bases). This CDR3 has 13 residues. Germline assignment: CDR1 LNHDA and CDR2 SQIVND (reference sequence). The V end was cut by 10 bases, the J end by 2 bases, with 14 bases between. CDR3 nucleotides: TGTGCCACAAAATGGGGCAAGAACTATGGCTACACCTTC. Residues: CATKWGKNYGYTF.

The chain combines TRBV28 with TRBJ1-4; 8 bases line up with TRBD1. The CDR3 covers 15 residues. Germline V CDR1 and CDR2: MDHEN, SYDVKM. V shed 7 bases, J shed 7 bases, and the junction held 11 bases outside the gene matches. The CDR3: CASTLDRGTGEKLFF. In DNA form, the CDR3 reads TGTGCCAGCACCCTAGACAGGGGTACGGGTGAAAAACTGTTTTTT.

CDR3 in DNA: TGTGCCAGCAGCTCCCCTTCCTTCGGACAGGACAACTCTGGAAACACCATATATTTT. Translation: CASSSPSFGQDNSGNTIYF. This chain joins TRBV7-9 and TRBJ1-3, with 7 positions matching TRBD1. Germline CDR1 SEHNR, CDR2 FQNEAQ (reference sequence). The V and J ends lost 4 bases and 0 bases, in that order; junction bases with no gene match: 15. The CDR3 runs 19 residues.